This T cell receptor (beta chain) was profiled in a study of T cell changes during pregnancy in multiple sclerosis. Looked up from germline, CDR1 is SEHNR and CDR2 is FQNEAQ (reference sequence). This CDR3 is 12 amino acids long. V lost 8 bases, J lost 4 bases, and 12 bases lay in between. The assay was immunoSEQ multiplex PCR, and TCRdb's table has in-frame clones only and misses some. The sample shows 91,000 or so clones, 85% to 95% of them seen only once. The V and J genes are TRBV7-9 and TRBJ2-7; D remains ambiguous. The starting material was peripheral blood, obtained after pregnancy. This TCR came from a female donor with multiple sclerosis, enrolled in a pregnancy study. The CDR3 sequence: CASHGPQYEQYF. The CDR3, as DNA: TGTGCCAGCCATGGGCCACAGTACGAGCAGTACTTC.